This T cell receptor beta chain is from a study of cytomegalovirus exposure and HLA in healthy donors. Amplification used 60 Vbeta primers and 13 Jbeta primers. Clones were sequenced by immunoSEQ multiplex PCR, and TCRdb holds only the in-frame ones, with some missing. The data show 100,000 to 150,000 clones, around 72% seen once. Trimming at V came to 1 base and at J to 5 bases, leaving 10 bases not matched to a gene. The CDR3 has 16 amino acids. Germline CDR1 is SNHLY and CDR2 is FYNNEI. Sequenced material: PBMCs. This rearrangement joins TRBV2 to TRBJ2-5, with 7 bases aligning to TRBD2. This clonotype was sampled from a man younger than 40 in good health and CMV-seronegative. Written as DNA, the CDR3 is TGTGCCAGCAGTGAAGTCCGCGGCGGGGGAGCTGAGACCCAGTACTTC. This gives the protein CASSEVRGGGAETQYF. The whole variable domain, filled in from reference TRBV2 and TRBJ2-5, reads EPEVTQTPSHQVTQMGQEVILRCVPISNHLYFYWYRQILGQKVEFLVSFYNNEISEKSEIFDDQFSVERPDGSNFTLKIRSTKLEDSAMYFCASSEVRGGGAETQYFGPGTRLLVL.